The sequence of this T cell receptor (beta chain) was determined in a study of CD8+ T cells in alopecia areata. Study-wide background: Treated patients received severity scores based on the percentage of scalp area affected.

The sample's treatment: oral pan-JAK inhibitor, 5-10 mg twice daily. Reverse transcribed after extraction, RNA yielded cDNA as the sequencing template. The assay was immunoSEQ multiplex PCR, and TCRdb's table has in-frame clones only and misses some. The sample holds over 150,000 clones; around three fifths are singletons and the top ten take 14%. Between the trimmed V and J ends, which lost 5 bases and 6 bases, there was a span of 8 bases. The CDR3 has 13 residues. Germline assignment: CDR1 SGHAT and CDR2 FQNNGV. The sample here was CD4+ T cells sorted from blood, taken at week 24, from a patient treated with tofacitinib. The receptor's source is a human donor with alopecia areata. The chain combines TRBV11-2 with TRBJ1-6; D remains unclear. The CDR3 here is CASSQASNSPLHF. The CDR3 DNA sequence: TGTGCCAGCAGCCAAGCCTCTAATTCACCCCTCCACTTT. The complete variable domain, with remaining parts taken from reference TRBV11-2 and TRBJ1-6, reads EAGVAQSPRYKIIEKRQSVAFWCNPISGHATLYWYQQILGQGPKLLIQFQNNGVVDDSQLPKDRFSAERLKGVDSTLKIQPAKLEDSAVYLCASSQASNSPLHFGNGTRLTVT.